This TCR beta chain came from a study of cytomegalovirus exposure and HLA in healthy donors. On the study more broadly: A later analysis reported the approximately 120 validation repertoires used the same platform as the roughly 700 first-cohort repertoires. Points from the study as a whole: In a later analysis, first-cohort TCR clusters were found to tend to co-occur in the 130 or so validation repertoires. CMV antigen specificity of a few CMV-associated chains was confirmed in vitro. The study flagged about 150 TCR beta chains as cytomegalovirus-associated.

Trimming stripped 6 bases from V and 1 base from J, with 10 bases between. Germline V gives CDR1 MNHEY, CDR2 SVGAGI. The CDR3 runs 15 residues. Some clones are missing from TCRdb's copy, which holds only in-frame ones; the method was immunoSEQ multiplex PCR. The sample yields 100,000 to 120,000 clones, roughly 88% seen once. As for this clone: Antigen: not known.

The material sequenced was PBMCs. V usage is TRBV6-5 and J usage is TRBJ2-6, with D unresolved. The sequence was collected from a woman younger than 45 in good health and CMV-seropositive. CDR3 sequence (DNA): TGTGCCAGCAGCCAAACAGCTTCTGGGGCCAACGTCCTGACTTTC. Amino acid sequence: CASSQTASGANVLTF.